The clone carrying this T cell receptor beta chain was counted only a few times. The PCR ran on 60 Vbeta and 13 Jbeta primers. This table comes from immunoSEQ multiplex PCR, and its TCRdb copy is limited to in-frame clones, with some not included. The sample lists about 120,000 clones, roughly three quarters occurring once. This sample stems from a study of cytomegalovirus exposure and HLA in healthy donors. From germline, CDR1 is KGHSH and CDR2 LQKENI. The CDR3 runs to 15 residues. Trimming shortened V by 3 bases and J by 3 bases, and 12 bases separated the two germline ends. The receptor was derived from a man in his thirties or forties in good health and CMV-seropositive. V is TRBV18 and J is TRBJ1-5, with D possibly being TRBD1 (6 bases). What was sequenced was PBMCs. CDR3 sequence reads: CASSPHRDPNQPQHF. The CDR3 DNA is TGTGCCAGCTCACCCCACAGGGATCCCAATCAGCCCCAGCATTTT.